The 13 T cell receptor beta chains in this list originate from one sample, sequenced in a study of T cell repertoires in cytomegalovirus infection. These receptors have no identified antigens. TCRdb reanalysed the reads using MiXCR and keeps one entry per CDR3 protein. The sample lists some 130,000 distinct CDR3 sequences, 32% occurring once. Specimen: CD8+ T cells from cultured PBMCs, collected from culture after CMV antigen stimulation. The receptor set was obtained from a human donor in good health (CMV status not recorded). Some clones in this sample may be carry-over from other donors' samples.

At least ten counts were recorded for this clonotype. This rearrangement joins TRBV7-2 to TRBJ2-2; no firm D call. Per the germline V gene, CDR1 is SGHTA and CDR2 is FQGNSA. V was trimmed by 1 base and J by 6 bases, leaving 3 bases between them. This CDR3 contains 12 residues. CDR3 residues: CASSLGAGELFF. The CDR3 bases are TGTGCCAGCAGCTTAGGGGCCGGGGAGCTGTTTTTT.

The chain recombines TRBV3-1 with TRBJ1-4; possible D gene TRBD1, 5 bases. Germline loops: CDR1 LGHDT, CDR2 YNNKEL (reference sequence). Trimming took off 0 bases at V and 8 bases at J, with 19 bases between the two ends. This CDR3 is built from 17 residues. CDR3: CASSQDWVGEDGEKLFF. For the CDR3, the DNA is TGTGCCAGCAGCCAAGATTGGGTAGGGGAGGATGGCGAAAAACTGTTTTTT.

The sample holds many counts of this clonotype. The CDR3: CASSIGVQGTEAFF. CDR3 in DNA: TGTGCCAGTAGTATTGGGGTACAGGGAACTGAAGCTTTCTTT. The chain is built from TRBV19 and TRBJ1-1; a weak D match, TRBD1 (6 bases). This CDR3 contains 14 residues. Trimming left V 3 bases short and J 5 bases short, with 13 bases between. Germline CDR1 reads LNHDA; CDR2 reads SQIVND (reference sequence).

This chain uses TRBV28 with TRBJ1-1, with 7 bases aligning to TRBD1. The CDR3 totals 16 residues. Germline V CDR1 and CDR2: MDHEN, SYDVKM. V gave up 4 bases and J gave up 3 bases; unmatched junction bases: 11. CDR3 residues: CASSSPNIQGDTEAFF. The CDR3 nucleotides read TGTGCCAGCAGTTCCCCAAACATCCAGGGGGACACTGAAGCTTTCTTT.

This clonotype was seen only once. The chain employs TRBV27 and TRBJ2-1; 10 bases map to TRBD2. Germline loops: CDR1 MNHEY, CDR2 SMNVEV (reference sequence). V was clipped by 8 bases and J by 7 bases; unmatched bases: 14. This CDR3 contains 16 residues. The CDR3 sequence is CASSSRIAGGGNEQFF. DNA of the CDR3: TGTGCCAGCTCATCCCGGATAGCGGGGGGAGGGAATGAGCAGTTCTTC.

In this sample, this clonotype turned up a few times. The J gene is TRBJ1-5, the V gene TRBV27, with no clear D. CDR3 size: 13 residues. Germline V gene lookup returns CDR1 MNHEY and CDR2 SMNVEV (reference sequence). Trimming pared 0 bases from V and 6 bases from J, leaving 6 bases between. The CDR3 DNA is TGTGCCAGCAGTTTATCTTGGGGTCAGCCCCAGCATTTT. It specifies CASSLSWGQPQHF.

This chain joins TRBV27 and TRBJ1-4; a possible D gene is TRBD1 (6 bases). The V gene's germline CDR1 is MNHEY and CDR2 SMNVEV (reference sequence). Trimming cost V 6 bases and J 4 bases, with 12 bases left between them. The CDR3 sequence is 14 residues long. DNA for the CDR3: TGTGCCAGCAGCGACGGACAGATTAATGAAAAACTGTTTTTT. This codes for CASSDGQINEKLFF.

The table lists this clonotype with a count of one. This rearrangement joins TRBV5-1 to TRBJ2-1; D is perhaps TRBD1 (6 bases). Germline V gene data show CDR1 as SGHRS and CDR2 as YFSETQ. The V end was cut by 0 bases, the J end by 7 bases, with 14 bases between. The CDR3 length is 15 residues. The CDR3 region is CASSLVIPQGNEQFF. The DNA of the CDR3 is TGCGCCAGCAGCTTGGTGATCCCACAGGGTAATGAGCAGTTCTTC. Using reference TRBV5-1 and TRBJ2-1 for the parts outside the CDR3, the full variable domain is KAGVTQTPRYLIKTRGQQVTLSCSPISGHRSVSWYQQTPGQGLQFLFEYFSETQRNKGNFPGRFSGRQFSNSRSEMNVSTLELGDSALYLCASSLVIPQGNEQFFGPGTRLTVL.

The rearrangement uses TRBV20-1 and TRBJ2-1; 8 nucleotides match TRBD1. Losses at the gene ends were 2 bases for V and 4 bases for J; bases not matched to a gene: 10. The CDR3 is 16 residues long. Germline CDR1 is DFQATT and CDR2 is SNEGSKA (reference sequence). The CDR3 is CSARPSGTGLYNEQFF. For the CDR3, the DNA is TGCAGTGCTAGACCTTCCGGGACAGGTCTATACAATGAGCAGTTCTTC.

This clonotype was seen only once. The genes are TRBV11-2 and TRBJ1-1; D remains unclear. The V gene lost 2 bases and the J gene lost 6 bases, with 7 bases spanning the gap. This CDR3 has 12 residues. Germline values: CDR1 SGHAT, CDR2 FQNNGV. This chain's CDR3 is CASSLTSAEAFF. Here the CDR3 DNA reads TGTGCCAGCAGCTTAACTAGCGCTGAAGCTTTCTTT.

This clonotype was recorded many times. The chain has TRBV7-6 and TRBJ2-1, with D tentatively TRBD1 (5 bases). Germline loops: CDR1 SGHVS, CDR2 FNYEAQ. The V end lost 5 bases, the J end lost 6 bases, and 11 bases lay between the germline ends. This CDR3 contains 13 residues. This CDR3 reads CASSTLGANEQFF. The CDR3 DNA follows: TGTGCCAGCAGCACTTTAGGGGCCAATGAGCAGTTCTTC.

The V call is TRBV27, the J call TRBJ2-7, with a possible D match to TRBD2 (6 bases). Germline-derived CDR1 and CDR2 are MNHEY and SMNVEV (reference sequence). The CDR3 loop spans 15 amino acids. Trimming took 5 bases from V and 3 from J, leaving 17 bases between them. This CDR3 reads CASSTIRDWGYEQYF. The CDR3 region has the DNA TGTGCCAGCAGTACCATCCGGGACTGGGGCTACGAGCAGTACTTC.

The sample holds many counts of this clonotype. The chain recombines TRBV7-2 with TRBJ1-1; D perhaps matches TRBD1 (6 bases). The CDR3 sequence is 16 residues long. CDR1 is SGHTA, CDR2 FQGNSA, per germline. The germline V and J ends were trimmed by 1 base and 3 bases, with 15 bases remaining between them. The DNA of the CDR3 is TGTGCCAGCAGCTTAGGCTTCAGGGGCCCTTACACTGAAGCTTTCTTT. This gives the protein CASSLGFRGPYTEAFF.